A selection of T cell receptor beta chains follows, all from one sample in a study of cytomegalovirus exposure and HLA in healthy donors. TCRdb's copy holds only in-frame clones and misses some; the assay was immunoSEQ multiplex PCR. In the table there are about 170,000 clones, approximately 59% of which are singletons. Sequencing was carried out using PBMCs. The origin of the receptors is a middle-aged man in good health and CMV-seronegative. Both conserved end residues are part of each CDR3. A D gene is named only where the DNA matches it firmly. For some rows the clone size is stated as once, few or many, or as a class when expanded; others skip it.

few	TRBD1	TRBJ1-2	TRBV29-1	CSVGQGDYGYTF	TGCAGCGTCGGACAGGGGGACTATGGCTACACCTTC
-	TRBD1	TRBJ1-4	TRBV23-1	CASSRVSTGVVNEKLFF	TGCGCCAGCAGTCGAGTATCCACAGGGGTGGTTAATGAAAAACTGTTTTTT
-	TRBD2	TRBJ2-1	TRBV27	CASRPTSGVKFSYNEQFF	TGTGCCAGCAGGCCGACTAGCGGAGTTAAATTTTCCTACAATGAGCAGTTCTTC
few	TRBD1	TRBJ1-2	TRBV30	CAWSGQGRGYTF	TGTGCCTGGAGTGGACAGGGACGTGGCTACACCTTC
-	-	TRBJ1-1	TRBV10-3	CAISESGGENTEAFF	TGTGCCATCAGTGAGTCTGGAGGGGAGAACACTGAAGCTTTCTTT
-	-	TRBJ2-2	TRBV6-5	CASSYEAGWTGELFF	TGTGCCAGCAGTTACGAGGCAGGGTGGACCGGGGAGCTGTTTTTT
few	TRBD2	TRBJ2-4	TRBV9	CASSHGLAGAGNIQYF	TGTGCCAGCAGCCATGGACTAGCGGGAGCGGGGAACATTCAGTACTTC
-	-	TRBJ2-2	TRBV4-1	CASSQGGALPGELFF	TGCGCCAGCAGCCAGGGGGGGGCGCTACCCGGGGAGCTGTTTTTT
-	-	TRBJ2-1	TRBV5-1	CASSLLAAYNEQFF	TGCGCCAGCAGCTTACTAGCCGCCTACAATGAGCAGTTCTTC
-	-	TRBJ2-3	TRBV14	CASSQDPEIYTDTQYF	TGTGCCAGCAGCCAAGATCCGGAGATCTACACAGATACGCAGTATTTT
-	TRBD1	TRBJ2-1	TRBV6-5	CATTGGNEQFF	TGTGCCACCACAGGGGGGAATGAGCAGTTCTTC
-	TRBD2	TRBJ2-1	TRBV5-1	CASRKAGGGNEQFF	TGCGCCAGCAGGAAAGCGGGGGGTGGTAATGAGCAGTTCTTC
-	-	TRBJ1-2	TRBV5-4	CASSPSGRDRGYTF	TGTGCCAGCAGCCCCTCCGGACGGGATCGGGGCTACACCTTC
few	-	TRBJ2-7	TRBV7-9	CASSGREKRDEQYF	TGTGCCAGCAGCGGACGGGAAAAGAGGGACGAGCAGTACTTC
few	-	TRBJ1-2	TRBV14	CASSRGTGGWGYTF	TGTGCCAGCAGCCGTGGAACGGGGGGCTGGGGCTACACCTTC
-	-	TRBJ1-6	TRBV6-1	CASCGTYNSPLHF	TGTGCCAGCTGCGGGACCTATAATTCACCCCTCCACTTT